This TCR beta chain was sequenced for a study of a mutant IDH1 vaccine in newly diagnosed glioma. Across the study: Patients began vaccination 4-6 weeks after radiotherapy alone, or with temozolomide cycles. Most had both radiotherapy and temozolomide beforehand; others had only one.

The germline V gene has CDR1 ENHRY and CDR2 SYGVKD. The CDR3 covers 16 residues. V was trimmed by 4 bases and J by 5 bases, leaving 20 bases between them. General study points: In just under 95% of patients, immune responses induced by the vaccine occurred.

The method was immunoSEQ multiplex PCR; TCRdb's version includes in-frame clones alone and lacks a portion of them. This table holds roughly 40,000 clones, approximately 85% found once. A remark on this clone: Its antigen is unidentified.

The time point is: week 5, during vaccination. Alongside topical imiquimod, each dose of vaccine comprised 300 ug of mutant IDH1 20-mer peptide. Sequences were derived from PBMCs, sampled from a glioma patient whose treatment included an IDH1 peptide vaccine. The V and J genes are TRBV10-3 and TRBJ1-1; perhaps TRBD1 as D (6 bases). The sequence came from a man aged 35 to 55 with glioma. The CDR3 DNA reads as TGTGCCATCAGTGGGGGGGGGCCAAGTATACAGACTGAAGCTTTCTTT. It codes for CAISGGGPSIQTEAFF.